Presented here are 29 T cell receptor beta chains from one specimen sequenced in a study of blood T cells in healthy people across ages. Then a second PCR, running roughly 7 to 11 cycles, was carried out with a sample-barcoded 5' primer and a J-beta primer mix. In TCRdb, the 5' RACE reads were re-called with MiXCR into one record per CDR3 protein. The sample holds roughly 1.5 million distinct CDR3 sequences, around 40% seen once. The specimen was blood. These receptor sequences come from a woman aged 18-29 years in good health.

The table lists this clonotype with a few counts. The CDR3 bases are TGTGCCAGCAGCCGGAGCGGGCCCTACAATGAGCAGTTCTTC. It codes for CASSRSGPYNEQFF. This sequence joins TRBV5-6 and TRBJ2-1; D may be TRBD2 (6 bases). The CDR3 consists of 14 residues. Trimming left V 4 bases short and J 2 bases short, with 10 bases between. The germline V gene has CDR1 SGHDT and CDR2 YYEEEE.

This clonotype was recorded only once. The chain combines TRBV9 with TRBJ2-3; D is unclear. The length of the CDR3 is 16 residues. Germline-derived CDR1 and CDR2 are SGDLS and YYNGEE. The V end lost 0 bases, the J end lost 5 bases, and 16 bases lay between the germline ends. CDR3 sequence: CASSVEPGPNLDTQYF. The CDR3 nucleotides read TGTGCCAGCAGCGTAGAGCCAGGACCCAACCTAGATACGCAGTATTTT.

V usage is TRBV7-9 and J usage is TRBJ1-1; possible D gene TRBD1, 5 bases. Germline assignment: CDR1 SEHNR and CDR2 FQNEAQ (reference sequence). This CDR3 region has 14 residues. The germline V and J ends were trimmed by 3 bases and 4 bases, with 12 bases remaining between them. The CDR3 bases are TGTGCCAGCAGCTTGACAGCGGCAGGCACTGAAGCTTTCTTT. This encodes CASSLTAAGTEAFF.

This clonotype was observed a handful of times. The chain combines TRBV14 with TRBJ2-7, with TRBD2 matching 10 bases. The CDR3 covers 15 residues. J lost 3 bases, V lost 3 bases, and 5 bases had no gene match. Per the germline V gene, CDR1 is SGHDN and CDR2 is FVKESK. CDR3 protein: CASSHPASGSYEQYF. CDR3 nucleotide sequence: TGTGCCAGCAGCCACCCGGCTAGCGGGAGCTACGAGCAGTACTTC.

The chain couples TRBV20-1 to TRBJ2-3; D is unclear. CDR3 length: 13 amino acids. Trimming removed 5 bases at V and 1 base at J, with 10 bases between. The germline CDR1 and CDR2 sequences are DFQATT and SNEGSKA (reference sequence). DNA of the CDR3: TGCAGTGCTTGGGGTCGAGGCACAGATACGCAGTATTTT. Protein: CSAWGRGTDTQYF.

In its sample, this clonotype was seen once. The J gene is TRBJ2-6, the V gene TRBV29-1; D not certain. With 4 bases removed from V and 0 bases from J, the gap between germline ends came to 7 bases. The germline V gene has CDR1 SQVTM and CDR2 ANQGSEA. This CDR3 region has 14 residues. This chain's CDR3 is CSVADISGANVLTF. CDR3 in DNA: TGCAGCGTTGCTGATATCTCTGGGGCCAACGTCCTGACTTTC.

V and J are TRBV7-2 and TRBJ1-3; D not resolved. The CDR3 runs 16 residues. V gave up 0 bases and J gave up 0 bases, with 9 bases separating them. Germline values: CDR1 SGHTA, CDR2 FQGNSA. CDR3 bases: TGTGCCAGCAGCTTAGCGGCGCTAAGCTCTGGAAACACCATATATTTT. Amino acid sequence: CASSLAALSSGNTIYF.

The genes are TRBV20-1 and TRBJ2-7; 11 nucleotides agree with TRBD2. Germline V gene lookup returns CDR1 DFQATT and CDR2 SNEGSKA (reference sequence). The CDR3 spans 13 residues. J gave up 2 bases and V 3 bases, and 0 bases lay outside the gene matches. CDR3: CSASSGRAYEQYF. The CDR3 DNA sequence: TGCAGTGCTAGTAGCGGGAGGGCCTACGAGCAGTACTTC.

The chain recombines TRBV29-1 with TRBJ2-1, with TRBD1 matching 8 bases. The CDR3 is 15 residues long. Germline V gene sequence: CDR1 SQVTM, CDR2 ANQGSEA. J was trimmed by 9 bases and V by 7 bases; bases with no gene match: 17. Here the CDR3 reads CSAHTLGQGSGEQFF. In nucleotides, the CDR3 is TGCAGCGCCCACACCCTAGGACAGGGATCAGGTGAGCAGTTCTTC.

About this clonotype: At one boundary the junction diverges from the germline segment, which might be a read error. This chain links TRBV4-3 with TRBJ1-5; 7 bases agree with TRBD1. The CDR3 runs to 15 residues. Germline V lookup: CDR1 LGHNA, CDR2 YSLEER. As DNA, the CDR3 is TGCGCCAGCAGGGCTGACAGGGTTAGCGATCAGCCCCAGCATTTT. It yields the protein CASRADRVSDQPQHF.

This clonotype was picked up a small number of times. V gene TRBV29-1 combines with J gene TRBJ1-4; possible D gene TRBD1, 6 bases. The V and J ends lost 6 bases and 8 bases respectively, with 31 bases between them. This CDR3 has 18 residues. Germline loops: CDR1 SQVTM, CDR2 ANQGSEA. The CDR3 reads CSVPQAGALESGREKLFF. CDR3 DNA sequence: TGCAGCGTACCCCAAGCAGGGGCCCTTGAGTCCGGTAGGGAAAAACTGTTTTTT.

V is TRBV4-1 and J is TRBJ2-3; D remains ambiguous. The germline V and J ends were trimmed by 0 bases and 6 bases, with 4 bases remaining between them. This CDR3 contains 12 residues. Looked up from germline, CDR1 is MGHRA and CDR2 is YSYEKL. This chain's CDR3 is CASSQDFDTQYF. Written as DNA, the CDR3 is TGCGCCAGCAGCCAAGATTTCGATACGCAGTATTTT.

Only a few counts were recorded for this clonotype. V gene TRBV29-1 combines with J gene TRBJ2-4, with D perhaps TRBD2 (5 bases). Trimming stripped 1 base from V and 7 bases from J, with 17 bases between. The CDR3 covers 15 residues. Per the germline V gene, CDR1 is SQVTM and CDR2 is ANQGSEA. CDR3 sequence (DNA): TGCAGCGTTGAAGCTGTGTTAGCGAGTGACAACATTCAGTACTTC. Residues: CSVEAVLASDNIQYF.

The rearrangement joins TRBV4-3 to TRBJ1-1; D is perhaps TRBD1 (5 bases). The length of the CDR3 is 18 residues. Deletions cut 0 bases from V and 0 bases from J, with 17 bases between. Germline CDR1 is LGHNA and CDR2 is YSLEER. The CDR3: CASSQEVWGGGLNTEAFF. The CDR3 DNA sequence: TGCGCCAGCAGCCAAGAGGTCTGGGGGGGAGGCCTGAACACTGAAGCTTTCTTT.

This clonotype showed up just a few times. V gene TRBV20-1 combines with J gene TRBJ2-1; the match to TRBD2 covers 9 bases. Germline values: CDR1 DFQATT, CDR2 SNEGSKA (reference sequence). The J segment lost 5 bases and the V segment lost 1 base, leaving 6 bases of the junction unmatched. The CDR3 contains 15 residues. The CDR3 here is CSARGGTSRDNEQFF. CDR3 sequence (DNA): TGCAGTGCTAGAGGGGGGACTAGCCGCGACAATGAGCAGTTCTTC.

The chain employs TRBV10-3 and TRBJ1-4, with TRBD1 as a possible D gene (5 bases). CDR3 length: 13 amino acids. Trimming took 10 bases from V and 6 from J, leaving 15 bases between them. From germline, CDR1 is ENHRY and CDR2 SYGVKD. The CDR3 DNA reads TGTGCCACTAGGGGATTCGAGGATGAAAAACTGTTTTTT. The encoded protein is CATRGFEDEKLFF.

Note on this clonotype: An end of the junction differs from the germline gene, which may be a read error. V and J are TRBV20-1 and TRBJ2-5; weak D call: TRBD1 (5 bases). Looked up from germline, CDR1 is DFQATT and CDR2 is SNEGSKA (reference sequence). The CDR3 is 14 residues long. CDR3 residues: CRARDRAGRETQYF. The CDR3 DNA follows: TGCAGGGCTAGAGATAGGGCAGGGCGGGAGACCCAGTACTTC.

In this sample, this clonotype turned up a few times. This chain links TRBV29-1 with TRBJ1-1; 8 positions agree with TRBD1. V was pared by 6 bases and J by 4 bases, with 7 bases of the junction left unmatched. Germline loops: CDR1 SQVTM, CDR2 ANQGSEA. CDR3 length: 13 residues. CDR3 in amino acids: CSVRTGTTTEAFF. The CDR3 region has the DNA TGCAGCGTGCGGACAGGGACCACCACTGAAGCTTTCTTT. Complete variable domain (other parts from reference TRBV29-1 and TRBJ1-1): SAVISQKPSRDICQRGTSLTIQCQVDSQVTMMFWYRQQPGQSLTLIATANQGSEATYESGFVIDKFPISRPNLTFSTLTVSNMSPEDSSIYLCSVRTGTTTEAFFGQGTRLTVV.

V usage is TRBV20-1 and J usage is TRBJ1-2; a weak D match, TRBD1 (5 bases). Trimming removed 6 bases from V and 4 bases from J, with 12 bases in between. CDR1 and CDR2 (germline): DFQATT, SNEGSKA (reference sequence). CDR3 size: 12 residues. CDR3 nucleotides: TGCAGTGCCGTACAGGAGACCTATGGCTACACCTTC. Translation: CSAVQETYGYTF.

The rearrangement joins TRBV30 to TRBJ2-1; no firm D call. Trimming left V 7 bases short and J 0 bases short, with 16 bases between. The CDR3 runs 15 residues. CDR1 and CDR2 (germline): GTSNPN, SVGIG (reference sequence). CDR3 sequence: CASDQATGSYNEQFF. The CDR3 DNA follows: TGTGCCTCCGATCAAGCGACCGGCTCCTACAATGAGCAGTTCTTC.

This sequence joins TRBV28 and TRBJ2-1; D gene ambiguous. With 3 bases removed from V and 9 bases from J, the gap between germline ends came to 21 bases. This CDR3 is 16 amino acids long. Germline lookup yields CDR1 MDHEN and CDR2 SYDVKM. This chain's CDR3 is CASSLGGRGIHGEQFF. In DNA, the CDR3 is TGTGCCAGCAGTTTGGGCGGACGTGGGATACATGGTGAGCAGTTCTTC. Together with reference TRBV28 and TRBJ2-1, the CDR3 gives the full variable domain: DVKVTQSSRYLVKRTGEKVFLECVQDMDHENMFWYRQDPGLGLRLIYFSYDVKMKEKGDIPEGYSVSREKKERFSLILESASTNQTSMYLCASSLGGRGIHGEQFFGPGTRLTVL.

CDR3 residues: CASSVDGRLSQETQYF. The CDR3 nucleotides are TGTGCCAGCAGCGTAGACGGACGCCTATCCCAAGAGACCCAGTACTTC. The chain combines TRBV9 with TRBJ2-5; no firm D call. The CDR3 contains 16 residues. Trimming shortened V by 0 bases and J by 1 base, and 13 bases separated the two germline ends. Germline lookup yields CDR1 SGDLS and CDR2 YYNGEE.

The chain carries TRBV6-1 and TRBJ2-1, with TRBD2 matching over 9 bases. The germline V gene has CDR1 MNHNS and CDR2 SASEGT. The CDR3 contains 16 residues. V lost 2 bases to trimming and J lost 5 bases; unmatched junction nucleotides: 7. The CDR3 coding sequence is TGTGCCAGCAGTGAAAAGGGTAGCGGGGGAGACAATGAGCAGTTCTTC. Its protein is CASSEKGSGGDNEQFF.

The rearrangement joins TRBV12-3 or TRBV12-4 to TRBJ2-1, with no clear D. Judging by the DNA end, TRBJ2-7 fits better; the J call may be wrong. The CDR3 extends over 12 amino acids. CDR3 sequence: CASRPDANEQYF. CDR3 coding DNA: TGTGCCAGCAGACCGGACGCCAATGAGCAGTACTTC.

This chain uses TRBV20-1 with TRBJ1-6; no reliable D call. The CDR3 spans 16 residues. V shed 2 bases and J shed 8 bases, with 19 bases lying between them. Germline loops: CDR1 DFQATT, CDR2 SNEGSKA (reference sequence). DNA of the CDR3: TGCAGTGCTAGAATCGGGCCCGGAAGATTGGATTCACCCCTCCACTTT. It codes for CSARIGPGRLDSPLHF.

The chain combines TRBV29-1 with TRBJ2-3; D is perhaps TRBD1 (6 bases). With 3 bases removed from V and 6 bases from J, the gap between germline ends came to 10 bases. The CDR3 extends over 12 amino acids. Per the germline V gene, CDR1 is SQVTM and CDR2 is ANQGSEA. The CDR3 sequence is CSVEGAADTQYF. DNA for the CDR3: TGCAGCGTTGAGGGGGCTGCGGATACGCAGTATTTT.

In its sample, this clonotype was seen many times. This chain links TRBV5-5 with TRBJ2-7, with 8 nucleotides matching TRBD1. This CDR3 has 15 amino acids. The V gene end was trimmed by 4 bases and the J gene end by 0 bases; junction bases not matched to a gene: 6. The germline V gene has CDR1 SGHKS and CDR2 YYEKEE (reference sequence). Here the CDR3 DNA reads TGTGCCAGCAGCCCAACCGGGACAGGCTCCTACGAGCAGTACTTC. Its protein is CASSPTGTGSYEQYF.

The chain employs TRBV27 and TRBJ2-3, with TRBD1 matching over 9 bases. Germline CDR1 reads MNHEY; CDR2 reads SMNVEV (reference sequence). The CDR3 runs 15 residues. V lost 7 bases to trimming and J lost 2 bases; unmatched junction nucleotides: 7. CDR3 DNA: TGTGCCAGCAAAACCGGGACAGGGTTCACAGATACGCAGTATTTT. This encodes CASKTGTGFTDTQYF.

This clonotype has a handful of counts. The V gene is TRBV30, the J gene TRBJ2-7; 11 nucleotides align to TRBD1. The ends lost 2 bases at V and 9 bases at J; junction bases unmatched: 3. The length of the CDR3 is 12 residues. Germline V gives CDR1 GTSNPN, CDR2 SVGIG (reference sequence). In nucleotides, the CDR3 is TGTGCCTGGAGTCTGGGACAGGGGGGGCAGTACTTC. Protein: CAWSLGQGGQYF.